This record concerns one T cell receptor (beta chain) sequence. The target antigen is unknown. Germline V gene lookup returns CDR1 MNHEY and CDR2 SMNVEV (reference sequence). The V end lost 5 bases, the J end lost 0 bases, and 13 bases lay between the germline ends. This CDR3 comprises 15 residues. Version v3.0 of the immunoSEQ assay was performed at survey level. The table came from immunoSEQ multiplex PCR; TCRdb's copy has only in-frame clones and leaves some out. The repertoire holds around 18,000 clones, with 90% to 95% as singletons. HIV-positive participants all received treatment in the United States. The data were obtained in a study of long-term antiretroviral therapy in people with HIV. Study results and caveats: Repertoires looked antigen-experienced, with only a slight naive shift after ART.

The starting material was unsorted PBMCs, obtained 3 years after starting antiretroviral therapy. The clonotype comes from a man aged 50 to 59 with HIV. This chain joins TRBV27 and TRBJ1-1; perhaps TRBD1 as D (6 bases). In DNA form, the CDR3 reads TGTGCCAGCAGTGCGGGGGGGCTAGTGAACACTGAAGCTTTCTTT. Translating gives CASSAGGLVNTEAFF.